Listed below are T cell receptor beta chains from one sample, sequenced in a study of cytomegalovirus exposure and HLA in healthy donors. Assay used: immunoSEQ multiplex PCR; TCRdb lists only in-frame clones, some missing. The repertoire holds roughly 190,000 clones, with around three quarters as singletons. The sample was PBMCs. These receptors all stem from a woman between 45 and 60 years old in good health and CMV-seronegative. The CDR3 runs from the conserved cysteine through the conserved F or W. The D gene is left open where the match is weak. Not every row has a clone size; where given, it reads once, few, many or a size class.

NA	TRBV5-4	NA	TRBJ1-4	CASSPHEGSAPEDEKLFF	TGTGCCAGCAGCCCCCACGAGGGTTCGGCGCCGGAGGATGAAAAACTGTTTTTT
NA	TRBV14	TRBD1	TRBJ2-3	CASSRGIRTGAYTDTQYF	TGTGCCAGCAGCCGGGGGATTAGGACAGGCGCTTACACAGATACGCAGTATTTT
NA	TRBV11-2	TRBD1	TRBJ2-5	CASSYAGTEETQYF	TGTGCCAGCAGCTACGCCGGGACAGAAGAGACCCAGTACTTC
few	TRBV7-2	NA	TRBJ2-1	CASSLDWGHVGPDEQFF	TGTGCCAGCAGCTTAGATTGGGGACACGTAGGGCCGGATGAGCAGTTCTTC
NA	TRBV14	NA	TRBJ2-1	CASSQEQGEQFF	TGTGCCAGCAGCCAAGAGCAGGGAGAGCAGTTCTTC
NA	TRBV19	TRBD1	TRBJ2-7	CASKQGATGEQYF	TGTGCCAGTAAACAGGGGGCCACCGGGGAGCAGTACTTC
NA	TRBV6-5	TRBD1	TRBJ1-5	CASSRDRGGNQPQHF	TGTGCCAGCAGCCGCGACAGGGGAGGGAATCAGCCCCAGCATTTT
NA	TRBV14	TRBD2	TRBJ2-7	CASSHAGTSSHEQYF	TGTGCCAGCAGCCATGCCGGGACTAGCTCCCACGAGCAGTACTTC
NA	TRBV25-1	TRBD1	TRBJ1-6	CASSPRQTGSGSPLHF	TGTGCCAGCAGTCCCAGACAGACAGGGTCAGGTTCACCCCTCCACTTT
few	TRBV2	NA	TRBJ2-5	CASSPYTGGAFLVTQYF	TGTGCCAGCAGTCCTTATACTGGTGGGGCCTTCTTAGTGACCCAGTACTTC
NA	TRBV5-6	TRBD1	TRBJ1-1	CASSGGQGAFTEAFF	TGTGCCAGCAGCGGGGGACAGGGGGCGTTCACTGAAGCTTTCTTT
few	TRBV30	TRBD1	TRBJ1-6	CACWDRGNSPLHF	TGTGCCTGCTGGGACAGGGGTAATTCACCCCTCCACTTT
NA	TRBV6-1	TRBD1	TRBJ1-5	CASSPTGAYQPQHF	TGTGCCAGCAGTCCGACAGGGGCATACCAGCCCCAGCATTTT
NA	TRBV10-3	NA	TRBJ2-1	CAIKARETDNEQFF	TGTGCCATCAAAGCGAGGGAGACCGACAATGAGCAGTTCTTC
NA	TRBV4-3	NA	TRBJ2-6	CASSQDPLFSGANVLTF	TGCGCCAGCAGCCAAGACCCCTTATTCTCTGGGGCCAACGTCCTGACTTTC
few	TRBV6-1	TRBD1	TRBJ1-5	CASRGQGNQPQHF	TGTGCCAGCAGAGGACAGGGGAATCAGCCCCAGCATTTT
NA	TRBV9	NA	TRBJ2-1	CASSVEPQAYNEQFF	TGTGCCAGCAGCGTAGAACCACAAGCCTACAATGAGCAGTTCTTC
NA	TRBV7-8	NA	TRBJ1-5	CASSLGQGINQPQHF	TGTGCCAGCAGCTTGGGGCAGGGCATCAATCAGCCCCAGCATTTT
NA	TRBV5-1	TRBD2	TRBJ2-3	CASSRGTSGGTTDTQYF	TGCGCCAGCAGCAGGGGGACTAGCGGGGGCACCACAGATACGCAGTATTTT
NA	TRBV6-5	NA	TRBJ1-5	CASRGVGVSQPQHF	TGTGCCAGCAGAGGTGTCGGGGTGTCTCAGCCCCAGCATTTT
once	TRBV5-8	TRBD1	TRBJ1-1	CASSLSGQGARSTEAFF	TGTGCCAGCAGCTTGTCGGGACAGGGGGCGCGCAGCACTGAAGCTTTCTTT
NA	TRBV30	TRBD1	TRBJ1-5	CAWSVGDSQPQHF	TGTGCCTGGAGTGTGGGGGACAGTCAGCCCCAGCATTTT
NA	TRBV6-6	TRBD2	TRBJ2-1	CASSSSGTSGYNEQFF	TGTGCCAGCAGTTCATCCGGGACTAGCGGGTACAATGAGCAGTTCTTC
NA	TRBV18	NA	TRBJ2-1	CASSPREPTTGEQFF	TGTGCCAGCTCACCGAGGGAGCCTACAACTGGGGAGCAGTTCTTC
NA	TRBV7-8	NA	TRBJ1-5	CASSLQGRPKNQPQHF	TGTGCCAGCAGCTTACAGGGCAGGCCCAAAAATCAGCCCCAGCATTTT
NA	TRBV7-2	NA	TRBJ1-5	CASSQWGGGGQPQHF	TGTGCCAGCAGCCAGTGGGGAGGAGGAGGTCAGCCCCAGCATTTT
NA	TRBV28	TRBD1	TRBJ1-5	CASSLDRADQPQHF	TGTGCCAGCAGTTTGGACAGGGCTGATCAGCCCCAGCATTTT
NA	TRBV7-9	TRBD1	TRBJ2-7	CASSFGQGLYEQYF	TGTGCCAGCAGCTTCGGACAGGGACTCTACGAGCAGTACTTC
NA	TRBV28	NA	TRBJ1-1	CASSSLAGTPPRDTEAFF	TGTGCCAGCAGTTCCCTCGCCGGGACTCCGCCGAGGGACACTGAAGCTTTCTTT
NA	TRBV7-9	NA	TRBJ1-3	CSSSPVNRPSGNTIYF	TGTTCCAGCAGCCCCGTGAACAGACCTTCGGGAAACACCATATATTTT
NA	TRBV28	TRBD1	TRBJ2-7	CASIQRDRGVYEQYF	TGTGCCAGCATCCAGCGGGACAGGGGAGTCTACGAGCAGTACTTC
NA	TRBV25-1	TRBD1	TRBJ1-2	CASRDRVVDGYTF	TGTGCCAGCAGGGACAGGGTCGTAGATGGCTACACCTTC
NA	TRBV7-9	NA	TRBJ2-6	CASSYLGGANVLTF	TGTGCCAGCAGCTACCTAGGTGGGGCCAACGTCCTGACTTTC
NA	TRBV7-2	TRBD1	TRBJ2-1	CASRNRGSHNEQFF	TGTGCCAGCAGGAACAGGGGGTCCCACAATGAGCAGTTCTTC
once	TRBV18	NA	TRBJ2-2	CASSLPGSTLRTGELFF	TGTGCCAGCTCACTACCAGGATCTACCCTCAGGACCGGGGAGCTGTTTTTT
NA	TRBV7-9	TRBD1	TRBJ2-5	CASSRQGWSQETQYF	TGTGCCAGCAGCCGACAGGGATGGTCGCAAGAGACCCAGTACTTC
few	TRBV28	NA	TRBJ2-2	CASSFSGELFF	TGTGCCAGCAGTTTCAGCGGGGAGCTGTTTTTT
NA	TRBV7-8	TRBD1	TRBJ2-5	CASSFRQGFLETQYF	TGTGCCAGCAGCTTCAGACAGGGGTTTTTGGAGACCCAGTACTTC
NA	TRBV28	NA	TRBJ2-6	CASSFHTGSSGANVLTF	TGTGCCAGCAGTTTTCACACGGGGAGCTCTGGGGCCAACGTCCTGACTTTC
NA	TRBV6-6	TRBD1	TRBJ1-2	CASRREGQGANYGYTF	TGTGCCAGCAGAAGGGAAGGACAGGGGGCTAACTATGGCTACACCTTC